This paragraph covers one T cell receptor (beta chain) sequence. As yet, its antigen is unknown. The CDR3 is 16 amino acids. Looked up from germline, CDR1 is KGHSH and CDR2 is LQKENI. V lost 3 bases and J 4 bases, leaving 13 bases between the germline ends. Relying on iRepertoire HTBI primers and Arm-PCR of CDR3 regions, the team built TCR beta libraries. TCRdb redid the calling of the multiplex PCR reads with MiXCR, one entry per CDR3 protein. The sample holds approximately 400,000 distinct CDR3 sequences, more than 13% seen once. Time point here: newly diagnosed GD, antithyroid drugs for less than 3 months. RNA extracted from PBMCs served as the sequencing template. Doctors identified Graves' disease using the American Thyroid Association guidelines. This sample is part of a study of regulatory T cells in long-lasting Graves disease. Study-level findings and limits: Preferential use of TRBV28, TRBJ1-2 and TRBJ2-5 was seen in persistent disease.

These same data were also listed under a study on T cells in Graves' hyperthyroidism and ophthalmopathy.

The source is a woman aged 30 to 39 with Graves disease. This chain connects TRBV18 to TRBJ2-6, with D unclear. Specimen: peripheral blood mononuclear cells (PBMCs), collected at new diagnosis, from a patient treated with antithyroid drugs. The CDR3 loop is CASSPALPGGANVLTF. The CDR3 DNA reads TGTGCCAGCTCACCTGCTTTGCCCGGGGGGGCCAACGTCCTGACTTTC.